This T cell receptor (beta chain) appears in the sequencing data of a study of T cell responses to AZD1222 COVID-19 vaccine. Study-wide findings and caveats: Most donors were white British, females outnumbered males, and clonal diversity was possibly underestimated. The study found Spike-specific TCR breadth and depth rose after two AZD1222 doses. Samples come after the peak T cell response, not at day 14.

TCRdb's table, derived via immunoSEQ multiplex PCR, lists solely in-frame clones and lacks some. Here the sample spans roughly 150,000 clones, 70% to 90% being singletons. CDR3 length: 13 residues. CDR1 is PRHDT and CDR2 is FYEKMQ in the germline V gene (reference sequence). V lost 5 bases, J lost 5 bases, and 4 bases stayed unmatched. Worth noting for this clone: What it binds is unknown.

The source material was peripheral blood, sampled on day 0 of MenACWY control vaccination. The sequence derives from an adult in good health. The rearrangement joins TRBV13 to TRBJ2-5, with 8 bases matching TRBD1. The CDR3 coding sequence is TGTGCCAGCAGCACGACAGGGGAGGAGACCCAGTACTTC. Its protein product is CASSTTGEETQYF.